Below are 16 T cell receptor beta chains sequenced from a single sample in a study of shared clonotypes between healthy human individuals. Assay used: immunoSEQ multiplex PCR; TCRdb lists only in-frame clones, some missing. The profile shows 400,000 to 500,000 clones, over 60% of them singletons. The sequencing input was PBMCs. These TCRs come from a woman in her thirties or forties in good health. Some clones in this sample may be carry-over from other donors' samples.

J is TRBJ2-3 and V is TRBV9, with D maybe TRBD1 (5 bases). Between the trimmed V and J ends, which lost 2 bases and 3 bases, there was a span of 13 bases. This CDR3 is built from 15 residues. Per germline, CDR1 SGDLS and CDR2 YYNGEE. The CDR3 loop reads CASSVQGGQTDTQYF. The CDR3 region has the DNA TGTGCCAGCAGCGTTCAGGGTGGTCAGACAGATACGCAGTATTTT.

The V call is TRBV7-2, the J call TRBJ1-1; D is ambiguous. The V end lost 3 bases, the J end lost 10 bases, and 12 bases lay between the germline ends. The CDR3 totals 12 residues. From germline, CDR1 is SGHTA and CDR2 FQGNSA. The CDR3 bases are TGTGCCAGCAGCTTTGGGGTTTTGACAGCTTTCTTT. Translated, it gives CASSFGVLTAFF.

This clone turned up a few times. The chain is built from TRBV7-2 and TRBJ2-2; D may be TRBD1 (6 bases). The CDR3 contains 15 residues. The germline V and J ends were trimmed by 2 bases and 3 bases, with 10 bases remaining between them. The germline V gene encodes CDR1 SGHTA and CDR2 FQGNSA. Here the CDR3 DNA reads TGTGCCAGCAGCTTACACAGGGTAGACACCGGGGAGCTGTTTTTT. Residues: CASSLHRVDTGELFF.

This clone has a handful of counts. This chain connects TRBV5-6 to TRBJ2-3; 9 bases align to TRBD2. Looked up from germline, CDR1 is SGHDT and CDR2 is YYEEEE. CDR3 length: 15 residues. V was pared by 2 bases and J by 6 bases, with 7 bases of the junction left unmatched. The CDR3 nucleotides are TGTGCCAGCAGCTTTCCGGGACTAGCTTGGGATACGCAGTATTTT. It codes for CASSFPGLAWDTQYF.

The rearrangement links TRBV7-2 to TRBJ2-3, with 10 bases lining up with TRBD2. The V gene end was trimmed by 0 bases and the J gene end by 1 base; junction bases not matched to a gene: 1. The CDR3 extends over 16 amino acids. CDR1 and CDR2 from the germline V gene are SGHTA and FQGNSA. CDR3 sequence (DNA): TGTGCCAGCAGCTTAGCGCTAGCGGGAGGCACAGATACGCAGTATTTT. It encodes CASSLALAGGTDTQYF.

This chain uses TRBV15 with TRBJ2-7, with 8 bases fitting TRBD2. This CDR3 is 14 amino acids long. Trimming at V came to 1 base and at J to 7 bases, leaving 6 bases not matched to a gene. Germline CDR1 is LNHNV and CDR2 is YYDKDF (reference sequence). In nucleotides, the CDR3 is TGTGCCACCAGCAGAGGCAAGCGGGAGATTGAGCAGTACTTC. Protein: CATSRGKREIEQYF.

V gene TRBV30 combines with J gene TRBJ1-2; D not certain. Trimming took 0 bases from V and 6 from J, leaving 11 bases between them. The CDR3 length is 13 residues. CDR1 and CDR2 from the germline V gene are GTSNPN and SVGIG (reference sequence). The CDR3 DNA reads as TGTGCCTGGAGTGTAGGGCTTTTTAATGGCTACACCTTC. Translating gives CAWSVGLFNGYTF. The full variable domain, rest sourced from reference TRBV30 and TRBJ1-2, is SQTIHQWPATLVQPVGSPLSLECTVEGTSNPNLYWYRQAAGRGLQLLFYSVGIGQISSEVPQNLSASRPQDRQFILSSKKLLLSDSGFYLCAWSVGLFNGYTFGSGTRLTVV.

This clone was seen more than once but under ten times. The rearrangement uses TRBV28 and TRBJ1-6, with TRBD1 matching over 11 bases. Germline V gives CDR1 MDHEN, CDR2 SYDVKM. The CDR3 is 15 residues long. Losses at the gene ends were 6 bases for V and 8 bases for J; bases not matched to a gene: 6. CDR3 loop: CASSPVGQGDSPLHF. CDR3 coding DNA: TGTGCCAGCAGCCCCGTGGGACAGGGGGATTCACCCCTCCACTTT.

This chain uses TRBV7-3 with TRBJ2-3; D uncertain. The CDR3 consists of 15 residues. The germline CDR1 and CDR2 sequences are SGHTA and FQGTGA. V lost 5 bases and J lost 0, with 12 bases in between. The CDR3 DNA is TGTGCCAGCAGCGTAGACACCCGAAGCACAGATACGCAGTATTTT. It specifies CASSVDTRSTDTQYF.

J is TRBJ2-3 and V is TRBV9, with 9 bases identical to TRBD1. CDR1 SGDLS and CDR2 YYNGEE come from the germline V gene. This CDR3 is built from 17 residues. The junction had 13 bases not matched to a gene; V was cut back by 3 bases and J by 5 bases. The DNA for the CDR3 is TGTGCCAGCAGCGAAATAGAGGGGACAGGGTGGGGAGATACGCAGTATTTT. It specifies CASSEIEGTGWGDTQYF.

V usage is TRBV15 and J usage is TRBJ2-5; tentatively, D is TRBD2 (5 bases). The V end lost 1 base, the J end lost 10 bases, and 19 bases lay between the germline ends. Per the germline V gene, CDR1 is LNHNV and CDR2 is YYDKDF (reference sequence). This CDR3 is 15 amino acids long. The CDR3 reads CATSRGRWGSDGQYF. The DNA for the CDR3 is TGTGCCACCAGCAGAGGGAGGTGGGGTTCCGATGGCCAGTACTTC.

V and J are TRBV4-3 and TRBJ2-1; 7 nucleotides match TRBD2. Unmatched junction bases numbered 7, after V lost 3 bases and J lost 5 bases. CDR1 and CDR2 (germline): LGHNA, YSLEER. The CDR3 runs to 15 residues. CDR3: CASSQDTSAHNEQFF. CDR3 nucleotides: TGCGCCAGCAGCCAGGACACTAGCGCTCACAATGAGCAGTTCTTC.

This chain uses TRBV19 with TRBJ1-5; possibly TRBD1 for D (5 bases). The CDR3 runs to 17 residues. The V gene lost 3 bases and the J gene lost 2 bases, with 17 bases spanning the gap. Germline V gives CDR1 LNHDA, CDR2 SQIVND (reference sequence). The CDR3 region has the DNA TGTGCCAGTAGTATGGGGGGTACTTATCAGCGCAATCAGCCCCAGCATTTT. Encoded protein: CASSMGGTYQRNQPQHF. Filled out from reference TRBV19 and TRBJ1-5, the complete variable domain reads DGGITQSPKYLFRKEGQNVTLSCEQNLNHDAMYWYRQDPGQGLRLIYYSQIVNDFQKGDIAEGYSVSREKKESFPLTVTSAQKNPTAFYLCASSMGGTYQRNQPQHFGDGTRLSIL.

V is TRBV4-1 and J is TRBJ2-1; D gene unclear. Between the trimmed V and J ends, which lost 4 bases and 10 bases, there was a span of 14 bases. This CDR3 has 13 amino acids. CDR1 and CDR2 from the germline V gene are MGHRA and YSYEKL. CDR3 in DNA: TGCGCCAGCAGCCCCAATACACAAACCGAGCAGTTCTTC. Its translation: CASSPNTQTEQFF.

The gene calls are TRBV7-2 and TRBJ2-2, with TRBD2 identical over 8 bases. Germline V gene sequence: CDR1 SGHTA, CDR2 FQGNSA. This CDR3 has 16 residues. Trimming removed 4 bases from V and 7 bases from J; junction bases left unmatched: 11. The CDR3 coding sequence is TGTGCCAGCAGCTCCGAAGGTGGACTAGCCGGCGGGGAGCTGTTTTTT. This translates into CASSSEGGLAGGELFF. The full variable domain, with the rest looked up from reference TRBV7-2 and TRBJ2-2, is GAGVSQSPSNKVTEKGKDVELRCDPISGHTALYWYRQSLGQGLEFLIYFQGNSAPDKSGLPSDRFSAERTGGSVSTLTIQRTQQEDSAVYLCASSSEGGLAGGELFFGEGSRLTVL.

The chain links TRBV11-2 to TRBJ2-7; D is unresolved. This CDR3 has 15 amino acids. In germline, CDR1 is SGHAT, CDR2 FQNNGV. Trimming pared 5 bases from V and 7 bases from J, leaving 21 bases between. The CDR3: CASSAIQGGVGEQYF. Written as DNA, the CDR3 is TGTGCCAGCAGCGCGATTCAAGGTGGGGTAGGTGAGCAGTACTTC.